This TCR beta chain was captured by sequencing in a study of T cells in Graves' hyperthyroidism and ophthalmopathy. Broader study findings: Blood also contained most expanded thyroid clonotypes above 0.001.

Regions amplified from RNA transcripts were the TCR beta CDR3 regions. The HTBI primer set was used in a first-round RT-PCR of the TCR CDR3. TCRdb reprocessed the multiplex PCR reads with MiXCR, giving one entry per CDR3 protein. Of 700,000 or so distinct CDR3 sequences listed, roughly 17% are singletons. Thyroid ultrasound and orbital computed tomography, with clinical symptoms and serum thyroxine and TRAb, informed diagnoses. V dropped 0 bases and J dropped 8 bases, with 20 bases sitting between them. Germline V gene sequence: CDR1 ENHRY, CDR2 SYGVKD. This CDR3 is built from 17 residues. About this clonotype: Its antigen is currently unknown.

This clonotype was sampled from a man aged 18 to 30 with Graves' hyperthyroidism. The genes are TRBV10-3 and TRBJ2-1; TRBD2 might be the D (6 bases). The sequenced sample consisted of blood. This chain's CDR3 is CAISESYFGREVDEQFF. CDR3 coding DNA: TGTGCCATCAGTGAGTCGTACTTCGGCAGGGAGGTCGATGAGCAGTTCTTC.